The 32 T cell receptor beta chains listed next were all sequenced from one sample in a study of PD-1 blockade in mismatch repair-deficient tumors. TCRdb's table, derived via immunoSEQ multiplex PCR, lists solely in-frame clones and lacks some. The sample has approximately 60,000 clones; approximately 88% are singletons. The sample was peripheral blood, taken 52 weeks after starting pembrolizumab. Receptors were obtained from an adult with mismatch repair-deficient cancer.

In the case of this clone: The identical CDR3 is also encoded by other nucleotide sequences in the sample. The rearrangement links TRBV6-1 to TRBJ1-5; possible D gene TRBD1, 5 bases. V lost 3 bases and J 2 bases, leaving 8 bases between the germline ends. The CDR3 has 14 residues. Germline V gives CDR1 MNHNS, CDR2 SASEGT. The CDR3 coding sequence is TGTGCCAGCAGTGACGGGGGGGGCAATCAGCCCCAGCATTTT. This encodes CASSDGGGNQPQHF.

This chain uses TRBV6-6 with TRBJ1-3; D is unresolved. Trimming removed 6 bases from V and 1 base from J, with 7 bases in between. CDR3 length: 13 amino acids. In germline, CDR1 is MNHNY, CDR2 SVGAGI (reference sequence). The CDR3 here is CASRDPSGNTIYF. The CDR3 DNA follows: TGTGCCAGCAGGGACCCTTCTGGAAACACCATATATTTT.

CDR3 sequence (DNA): TGCAGCGTTTGTACTAGCGGGATGTACGAGCAGTACTTC. It translates to CSVCTSGMYEQYF. The gene calls are TRBV29-1 and TRBJ2-7; 10 nucleotides agree with TRBD2. The CDR3 totals 13 residues. V dropped 5 bases and J dropped 4; count of bases not matched to a gene: 5. Germline CDR1 SQVTM, CDR2 ANQGSEA.

The chain has TRBV4-2 and TRBJ2-7, with 14 bases fitting TRBD2. The germline V gene encodes CDR1 LGHNA and CDR2 YNFKEQ. The CDR3 runs 15 residues. V was pared by 1 base and J by 9 bases, with 5 bases of the junction left unmatched. CDR3 sequence reads: CASSQAGLAGAVQYF. Written as DNA, the CDR3 is TGTGCCAGCAGCCAAGCGGGACTAGCGGGAGCAGTGCAGTACTTC.

This clone was counted a few times. The V and J genes are TRBV6-4 and TRBJ2-1; TRBD1 matches at 8 bases. This CDR3 region has 13 residues. Germline lookup yields CDR1 MRHNA and CDR2 SNTAGT. V trimming: 6 bases; J trimming: 6 bases; junction bases outside the gene matches: 4. The CDR3 DNA sequence: TGTGCCAGCAGCCAGGGGGCAGGCAATGAGCAGTTCTTC. Protein sequence: CASSQGAGNEQFF.

V is TRBV2 and J is TRBJ2-1, with a weak D call TRBD2 (6 bases). The germline V gene encodes CDR1 SNHLY and CDR2 FYNNEI. This CDR3 is built from 14 residues. The ends were cut back, 8 bases at V and 6 bases at J, with 17 bases in the middle. The CDR3 DNA reads as TGTGCCAGCCCCGGGAGTCCCCTCGTCAATGAGCAGTTCTTC. It specifies CASPGSPLVNEQFF.

The CDR3: CASSRRSVGLNEKLFF. The CDR3 DNA reads as TGTGCCAGCAGCCGTAGGTCGGTGGGGCTTAATGAAAAACTGTTTTTT. This chain joins TRBV9 and TRBJ1-4; the D gene is possibly TRBD1 (5 bases). V dropped 4 bases and J dropped 4 bases, with 17 bases sitting between them. Germline V CDR1 and CDR2: SGDLS, YYNGEE. This CDR3 has 16 amino acids. Supplemented by reference TRBV9 and TRBJ1-4, the full variable domain reads DSGVTQTPKHLITATGQRVTLRCSPRSGDLSVYWYQQSLDQGLQFLIQYYNGEERAKGNILERFSAQQFPDLHSELNLSSLELGDSALYFCASSRRSVGLNEKLFFGSGTQLSVL.

This clone was counted between two and nine times. The CDR3 here is CASSEPGGPYNEQFF. The CDR3, as DNA: TGTGCCAGCAGTGAACCGGGAGGGCCCTACAATGAGCAGTTCTTC. This sequence joins TRBV25-1 and TRBJ2-1; TRBD2 agrees at 8 bases. Germline V gives CDR1 MGHDK, CDR2 SYGVNS. This CDR3 is 15 amino acids long. The V and J ends lost 2 bases and 2 bases, in that order; junction bases with no gene match: 2.

In DNA, the CDR3 is TGTGCCAGCTCAGACGGACAGGGGGCGCGAGAGACCCAGTACTTC. It encodes CASSDGQGARETQYF. The chain joins TRBV6-5 to TRBJ2-5; 11 nucleotides line up with TRBD1. Germline V gives CDR1 MNHEY, CDR2 SVGAGI. The CDR3 consists of 15 residues. The J segment lost 4 bases and the V segment lost 8 bases, leaving 9 bases of the junction unmatched.

This clone was observed once. The chain carries TRBV7-6 and TRBJ2-1; D possibly corresponds to TRBD2 (5 bases). The CDR3 covers 15 residues. CDR1 SGHVS and CDR2 FNYEAQ come from the germline V gene. V was cut by 0 bases and J by 1 base, with 7 bases left in between. The CDR3 sequence is CASSLARTSYNEQFF. CDR3 in DNA: TGTGCCAGCAGCTTAGCGCGGACTTCCTACAATGAGCAGTTCTTC. The entire variable domain, with the rest obtained from reference TRBV7-6 and TRBJ2-1, is as follows: GAGVSQSPRYKVTKRGQDVALRCDPISGHVSLYWYRQALGQGPEFLTYFNYEAQQDKSGLPNDRFSAERPEGSISTLTIQRTEQRDSAMYRCASSLARTSYNEQFFGPGTRLTVL.

The CDR3 DNA sequence: TGTGCCAGCAGCCCGCCGTTGGCAGATACGCAGTATTTT. It translates to CASSPPLADTQYF. The V gene is TRBV7-9, the J gene TRBJ2-3, with no clear D. V was clipped by 5 bases and J by 4 bases, with 10 bases between them. Germline V gene lookup returns CDR1 SEHNR and CDR2 FQNEAQ (reference sequence). There are 13 residues in the CDR3.

This chain's CDR3 is CASSPSGPYEQYF. Written as DNA, the CDR3 is TGTGCCAGCAGCCCTAGCGGCCCCTACGAGCAGTACTTC. This sequence joins TRBV7-2 and TRBJ2-7; 7 nucleotides agree with TRBD2. Per germline, CDR1 SGHTA and CDR2 FQGNSA. V gave up 5 bases and J gave up 2 bases; unmatched junction bases: 3. This CDR3 is built from 13 residues.

The V gene is TRBV11-2, the J gene TRBJ2-3; 11 bases are shared with TRBD2. The CDR3 has 16 residues. Germline V gives CDR1 SGHAT, CDR2 FQNNGV. V shed 5 bases and J 4 bases; nucleotides not matched to a gene: 8. The CDR3 is CASSNWIAGGPDTQYF. DNA of the CDR3: TGTGCCAGCAGCAACTGGATAGCGGGAGGGCCAGATACGCAGTATTTT.

The chain has TRBV5-1 and TRBJ2-5; TRBD1 is a possible D gene (5 bases). V lost 4 bases, J lost 0 bases, and 13 bases lay in between. Germline V CDR1 and CDR2: SGHRS, YFSETQ. The CDR3 sequence is 15 residues long. The CDR3 DNA follows: TGCGCCAGCAGCCCCAACCGACAGTACCAAGAGACCCAGTACTTC. Protein: CASSPNRQYQETQYF.

The gene calls are TRBV30 and TRBJ2-7; D possibly matches TRBD1 or TRBD2 (6 bases each). CDR3 length equals 19 residues. The germline gives CDR1 GTSNPN, CDR2 SVGIG (reference sequence). With 0 bases removed from V and 0 bases from J, the gap between germline ends came to 24 bases. As DNA, the CDR3 is TGTGCCTGGAGTGTACTAGGTCGGGGGCAGGACAAAAGCTCCTACGAGCAGTACTTC. Residues: CAWSVLGRGQDKSSYEQYF.

This chain connects TRBV4-3 to TRBJ2-7; D might be TRBD2 (5 bases). Trimming took off 0 bases at V and 0 bases at J, with 9 bases between the two ends. Looked up from germline, CDR1 is LGHNA and CDR2 is YSLEER. There are 15 residues in the CDR3. The CDR3 bases are TGCGCCAGCAGCCAAGATTTAGCGCCCTCCTACGAGCAGTACTTC. Translation gives CASSQDLAPSYEQYF.

The rearrangement links TRBV28 to TRBJ2-7, with D possibly TRBD1 on 7 matching bases. The V end lost 2 bases, the J end lost 2 bases, and 13 bases lay between the germline ends. The CDR3 covers 15 residues. Germline loops: CDR1 MDHEN, CDR2 SYDVKM. This CDR3 reads CASSLLRRGAYEQYF. The CDR3 region has the DNA TGTGCCAGCAGTTTACTGCGCAGGGGGGCCTACGAGCAGTACTTC.

The rearrangement joins TRBV9 to TRBJ1-1, with 7 bases lining up with TRBD1. This CDR3 comprises 12 residues. Unmatched junction bases numbered 3, after V lost 3 bases and J lost 7 bases. CDR1 SGDLS and CDR2 YYNGEE come from the germline V gene. CDR3 protein: CASSEGDSEAFF. In DNA form, the CDR3 reads TGTGCCAGCAGCGAGGGGGACAGTGAAGCTTTCTTT. Full variable domain (rest looked up from reference TRBV9 and TRBJ1-1): DSGVTQTPKHLITATGQRVTLRCSPRSGDLSVYWYQQSLDQGLQFLIQYYNGEERAKGNILERFSAQQFPDLHSELNLSSLELGDSALYFCASSEGDSEAFFGQGTRLTVV.

The V and J genes are TRBV28 and TRBJ2-1; 9 nucleotides agree with TRBD2. V was clipped by 7 bases and J by 3 bases; unmatched bases: 10. Germline CDR1 reads MDHEN; CDR2 reads SYDVKM. The CDR3 has 16 residues. The CDR3 loop reads CASTGSGSYDYNEQFF. In nucleotides, the CDR3 is TGTGCCAGCACAGGTAGCGGGAGTTATGACTACAATGAGCAGTTCTTC.

V gene TRBV2 combines with J gene TRBJ2-1, with 8 bases that match TRBD2. The V gene's germline CDR1 is SNHLY and CDR2 FYNNEI. The trim removed 5 bases at V and 8 bases at J, leaving 8 bases unmatched. There are 14 residues in the CDR3. CDR3 protein: CASSPGRAIHEQFF. CDR3 in DNA: TGTGCCAGCAGTCCCGGGAGGGCCATCCATGAGCAGTTCTTC.

The CDR3 is CASSSPTGGVQPQHF. CDR3 coding DNA: TGTGCCAGCAGCTCCCCGACAGGGGGCGTTCAGCCCCAGCATTTT. The genes are TRBV6-6 and TRBJ1-5; the match to TRBD1 covers 10 bases. Germline CDR1 reads MNHNY; CDR2 reads SVGAGI (reference sequence). The CDR3 is 15 residues long. The V segment lost 6 bases and the J segment 6 bases; nucleotides outside the gene matches: 8.

The chain recombines TRBV19 with TRBJ1-2, with 7 nucleotides matching TRBD1. The germline gives CDR1 LNHDA, CDR2 SQIVND (reference sequence). With 8 bases clipped from V and 7 bases from J, the junction kept 10 bases outside the gene matches. This CDR3 has 13 amino acids. CDR3 sequence reads: CASAPQGTGGYTF. DNA of the CDR3: TGTGCCAGTGCACCACAGGGGACGGGTGGCTACACCTTC.

The CDR3 nucleotides are TGTGCCAGCATCCGACTAGCACTCACAGATACGCAGTATTTT. This translates into CASIRLALTDTQYF. The genes are TRBV7-2 and TRBJ2-3; 7 nucleotides line up with TRBD2. The CDR3 is made up of 14 amino acids. After removal of 7 bases from V and 2 bases from J, the junction contained 6 bases not matched to a gene. Germline V CDR1 and CDR2: SGHTA, FQGNSA. The full variable domain, rest sourced from reference TRBV7-2 and TRBJ2-3, is GAGVSQSPSNKVTEKGKDVELRCDPISGHTALYWYRQSLGQGLEFLIYFQGNSAPDKSGLPSDRFSAERTGGSVSTLTIQRTQQEDSAVYLCASIRLALTDTQYFGPGTRLTVL.

The chain uses TRBV29-1 and TRBJ2-2, with no clear D. The V gene lost 3 bases and the J gene lost 8 bases, with 22 bases spanning the gap. CDR3 length: 16 amino acids. Germline V gene lookup returns CDR1 SQVTM and CDR2 ANQGSEA. The CDR3 spells CSVEPRVPRFSGELFF. The CDR3 region has the DNA TGCAGCGTTGAGCCCCGGGTTCCCCGCTTCTCTGGGGAGCTGTTTTTT.

V and J are TRBV28 and TRBJ2-1, with 11 bases that match TRBD2. The V segment lost 3 bases and the J segment 7 bases; nucleotides outside the gene matches: 8. The CDR3 loop spans 16 amino acids. CDR1 MDHEN and CDR2 SYDVKM come from the germline V gene. CDR3: CASSFLTSGSWNEQFF. The CDR3 nucleotides are TGTGCCAGCAGTTTCTTAACTAGCGGGAGTTGGAATGAGCAGTTCTTC. Looking up the rest from reference TRBV28 and TRBJ2-1 gives the full variable domain: DVKVTQSSRYLVKRTGEKVFLECVQDMDHENMFWYRQDPGLGLRLIYFSYDVKMKEKGDIPEGYSVSREKKERFSLILESASTNQTSMYLCASSFLTSGSWNEQFFGPGTRLTVL.

The J gene is TRBJ1-5, the V gene TRBV21-1. TRBV21-1 is a pseudogene. The CDR3 contains 15 residues. This chain's CDR3 is CASSSPAGTNQPQHF. In DNA form, the CDR3 reads TGTGCCAGCAGCAGCCCAGCGGGTACCAATCAGCCCCAGCATTTT.

This rearrangement joins TRBV11-2 to TRBJ2-3, with unresolved D. The germline gives CDR1 SGHAT, CDR2 FQNNGV. V gave up 5 bases and J gave up 1 base, with 19 bases separating them. CDR3 length: 17 amino acids. CDR3 DNA: TGTGCCAGCAGCCCACTTTCGACTTTGTACCGCACAGATACGCAGTATTTT. It specifies CASSPLSTLYRTDTQYF. Variable domain in full (rest from reference TRBV11-2 and TRBJ2-3): EAGVAQSPRYKIIEKRQSVAFWCNPISGHATLYWYQQILGQGPKLLIQFQNNGVVDDSQLPKDRFSAERLKGVDSTLKIQPAKLEDSAVYLCASSPLSTLYRTDTQYFGPGTRLTVL.

The chain joins TRBV4-1 to TRBJ1-2, with 8 bases aligning to TRBD1. Germline V gene data show CDR1 as MGHRA and CDR2 as YSYEKL. V dropped 4 bases and J dropped 4; count of bases not matched to a gene: 8. This CDR3 comprises 15 residues. The CDR3 region has the DNA TGCGCCAGCAGCCCCCGACAGGGGCCTCGCTATGGCTACACCTTC. It encodes CASSPRQGPRYGYTF.

This clone was observed a few times. The rearrangement links TRBV25-1 to TRBJ2-7; D gene uncertain. V was trimmed by 3 bases and J by 0 bases, leaving 9 bases between them. Per the germline V gene, CDR1 is MGHDK and CDR2 is SYGVNS. This CDR3 region has 14 residues. The CDR3 nucleotides read TGTGCCAGCAGTGAGACGGGCAGCTCCTACGAGCAGTACTTC. The encoded protein is CASSETGSSYEQYF.

The chain uses TRBV20-1 and TRBJ2-5; D is perhaps TRBD1 (6 bases). The V end was cut by 2 bases, the J end by 7 bases, with 8 bases between. CDR1 is DFQATT, CDR2 SNEGSKA, per germline (reference sequence). CDR3 length: 11 amino acids. DNA for the CDR3: TGCAGTGCTAGATACAGGGTGACCCAGTACTTC. Its protein is CSARYRVTQYF.

V usage is TRBV5-4 and J usage is TRBJ1-1; D remains unclear. The CDR3 has 14 residues. The V gene's germline CDR1 is SGHNT and CDR2 YYREEE (reference sequence). V lost 2 bases, J lost 1 base, and 9 bases lay in between. The CDR3 protein is CASSLSATNTEAFF. The CDR3 DNA is TGTGCCAGCAGCTTAAGTGCCACGAACACTGAAGCTTTCTTT.

The genes are TRBV6-5 and TRBJ2-5, with D perhaps TRBD2 (6 bases). V was pared by 0 bases and J by 5 bases, with 10 bases between. CDR1 and CDR2 from the germline V gene are MNHEY and SVGAGI. The CDR3 covers 14 residues. This CDR3 is CASSYSWGRETQYF. The CDR3 nucleotides read TGTGCCAGCAGTTACTCGTGGGGGAGGGAGACCCAGTACTTC.